The 20 T cell receptor beta chains in this list originate from one sample, sequenced in a study of graft-versus-host responses after intestinal transplantation. Libraries were prepared by immunoSEQ multiplex PCR; TCRdb keeps only in-frame clonotypes and omits some of them. The data contain tens of thousands of clones, around two fifths of them singletons. Irradiated, violet-dye-labeled stimulators (about 200,000) were plated alongside about 200,000 CFSE-labeled responders. The material sequenced was alloreactive CD8+ T cells from a mixed lymphocyte reaction culture, taken before intestinal transplant. The subset is: CFSE-low proliferating T cells sorted from approximately 6-day pre-transplant mixed lymphocyte reaction (GvH or HvG direction). The receptors originated from a human patient who received an intestinal transplant.

The chain combines TRBV5-6 with TRBJ2-2; unclear D gene. From germline, CDR1 is SGHDT and CDR2 YYEEEE. Trimming removed 1 base at V and 1 base at J, with 8 bases between. The CDR3 is 15 residues long. The CDR3 DNA reads as TGTGCCAGCAGCTTGATAGGGCTGAACACCGGGGAGCTGTTTTTT. Amino acid sequence: CASSLIGLNTGELFF.

The chain couples TRBV5-1 to TRBJ1-5; 9 bases map to TRBD1. The V segment lost 4 bases and the J segment 3 bases; nucleotides outside the gene matches: 5. Germline CDR1 SGHRS, CDR2 YFSETQ. The CDR3 covers 15 residues. The CDR3 nucleotides read TGCGCCAGCAGCCCAACAGGGGGCAACAATCAGCCCCAGCATTTT. Translating it yields CASSPTGGNNQPQHF.

V gene TRBV19 combines with J gene TRBJ2-2, with D uncertain. V lost 6 bases to trimming and J lost 0 bases, with 8 bases between them. Per germline, CDR1 LNHDA and CDR2 SQIVND (reference sequence). The CDR3 covers 14 residues. The CDR3 DNA follows: TGTGCCAGTAGAACAGTGGCGAACACCGGGGAGCTGTTTTTT. This sequence encodes CASRTVANTGELFF.

This clone was seen only a few times. V and J are TRBV19 and TRBJ1-5; tentative D call: TRBD1 (5 bases). Trimming stripped 5 bases from V and 6 bases from J, with 14 bases between. Germline lookup yields CDR1 LNHDA and CDR2 SQIVND (reference sequence). The length of the CDR3 is 14 residues. CDR3 sequence (DNA): TGTGCCAGTAGTGGAGGGACCCACGCTCAGCCCCAGCATTTT. Its protein is CASSGGTHAQPQHF.

Only a few counts were recorded for this clone. This chain connects TRBV5-1 to TRBJ2-6, with 10 bases aligning to TRBD1. CDR1 and CDR2 (germline): SGHRS, YFSETQ. The CDR3 has 17 amino acids. V gave up 4 bases and J gave up 0 bases; unmatched junction bases: 4. This chain's CDR3 is CASSRGTGVSGANVLTF. DNA for the CDR3: TGCGCCAGCAGCCGTGGGACAGGGGTCTCTGGGGCCAACGTCCTGACTTTC. The full variable domain, rest sourced from reference TRBV5-1 and TRBJ2-6, is KAGVTQTPRYLIKTRGQQVTLSCSPISGHRSVSWYQQTPGQGLQFLFEYFSETQRNKGNFPGRFSGRQFSNSRSEMNVSTLELGDSALYLCASSRGTGVSGANVLTFGAGSRLTVL.

The rearrangement links TRBV9 to TRBJ2-2, with D uncertain. This CDR3 has 15 amino acids. Germline V gene data show CDR1 as SGDLS and CDR2 as YYNGEE. Trimming removed 0 bases from V and 7 bases from J, with 13 bases in between. The CDR3 protein is CASSVGVPPRGELFF. The CDR3 DNA reads TGTGCCAGCAGCGTAGGGGTTCCCCCTCGCGGGGAGCTGTTTTTT.

This sequence joins TRBV28 and TRBJ1-2, with D possibly being TRBD1 (5 bases). In germline, CDR1 is MDHEN, CDR2 SYDVKM. Trimming shortened V by 7 bases and J by 7 bases, and 16 bases separated the two germline ends. The CDR3 contains 13 residues. CDR3 coding DNA: TGTGCCAGCACCCGCTTGGGGGTCGGTGGCTACACCTTC. This encodes CASTRLGVGGYTF.

V usage is TRBV6-5 and J usage is TRBJ2-7, with 9 bases matching TRBD2. After removal of 0 bases from V and 2 bases from J, the junction contained 2 bases not matched to a gene. Germline CDR1 is MNHEY and CDR2 is SVGAGI. The CDR3 consists of 15 residues. CDR3 sequence: CASSYSAGGTYEQYF. The CDR3 nucleotides read TGTGCCAGCAGTTACTCCGCGGGAGGGACCTACGAGCAGTACTTC.

The rearrangement links TRBV5-5 to TRBJ1-1; D is ambiguous. The CDR3 is 11 amino acids. The germline gives CDR1 SGHKS, CDR2 YYEKEE (reference sequence). The V and J ends lost 0 bases and 7 bases respectively, with 4 bases between them. The CDR3 spells CASSLGIEAFF. CDR3 nucleotides: TGTGCCAGCAGCTTGGGTATTGAAGCTTTCTTT.

This clone was seen a single time. The CDR3 spells CASSLDSYNEQFF. The DNA for the CDR3 is TGCGCCAGCAGCTTGGACTCCTACAATGAGCAGTTCTTC. The rearrangement links TRBV5-1 to TRBJ2-1; D ambiguous. The germline gives CDR1 SGHRS, CDR2 YFSETQ. V shed 0 bases and J shed 0 bases, with 1 base lying between them. The CDR3 loop spans 13 amino acids.

J is TRBJ1-5 and V is TRBV15; no firm D call. V lost 5 bases and J lost 0, with 8 bases in between. The CDR3 totals 14 residues. Looked up from germline, CDR1 is LNHNV and CDR2 is YYDKDF (reference sequence). CDR3 region: CATSSKGSNQPQHF. DNA of the CDR3: TGTGCCACCAGCTCCAAGGGTAGCAATCAGCCCCAGCATTTT.

This chain links TRBV27 with TRBJ2-1, with D uncertain. The CDR3 totals 16 residues. Trimming took off 5 bases at V and 7 bases at J, with 21 bases between the two ends. Germline CDR1 and CDR2: MNHEY and SMNVEV (reference sequence). The CDR3 nucleotides read TGTGCCAGCAGTGGGCCGACCCACAAATTGGCGAATGAGCAGTTCTTC. Amino acids: CASSGPTHKLANEQFF.

This clone is a singleton in its sample. The chain has TRBV27 and TRBJ1-4, with D hard to call. The CDR3 covers 14 residues. V lost 4 bases to trimming and J lost 7 bases, with 13 bases between them. Germline V gives CDR1 MNHEY, CDR2 SMNVEV (reference sequence). The CDR3 coding sequence is TGTGCCAGCAGTTCAAGGGTGACGATTGAAAAACTGTTTTTT. Translating gives CASSSRVTIEKLFF.

The chain has TRBV28 and TRBJ1-1; D unresolved. The CDR3 is made up of 14 amino acids. V gave up 5 bases and J gave up 2 bases, with 12 bases separating them. Germline V CDR1 and CDR2: MDHEN, SYDVKM. The CDR3 loop reads CASSPRPLNTEAFF. CDR3 bases: TGTGCCAGCAGTCCTAGGCCCCTCAACACTGAAGCTTTCTTT. Drawing the rest from reference TRBV28 and TRBJ1-1, the complete variable domain is DVKVTQSSRYLVKRTGEKVFLECVQDMDHENMFWYRQDPGLGLRLIYFSYDVKMKEKGDIPEGYSVSREKKERFSLILESASTNQTSMYLCASSPRPLNTEAFFGQGTRLTVV.

This clone was seen only a few times. The genes are TRBV28 and TRBJ2-3; 12 bases align to TRBD2. The germline CDR1 and CDR2 sequences are MDHEN and SYDVKM. The CDR3 is made up of 15 amino acids. V lost 4 bases and J lost 4; bases outside the gene matches: 3. The CDR3 reads CASSSASGRADTQYF. The CDR3 bases are TGTGCCAGCAGTTCGGCTAGCGGGAGGGCAGATACGCAGTATTTT.

The chain joins TRBV6-5 to TRBJ1-2; D is unresolved. The CDR3 spans 11 residues. Germline CDR1 is MNHEY and CDR2 is SVGAGI. Between the trimmed V and J ends, which lost 2 bases and 9 bases, there was a span of 7 bases. CDR3 DNA: TGTGCCAGCAGTTACGCAGGTCGCTACACCTTC. Translation gives CASSYAGRYTF.

This clone was detected only a few times. A junction boundary mismatches the germline segment, possibly from a read error. This chain joins TRBV15 and TRBJ2-7, with unresolved D. The germline CDR1 and CDR2 sequences are LNHNV and YYDKDF (reference sequence). The CDR3 is 13 amino acids. CDR3 sequence: CATSREGHYEQHF. As DNA, the CDR3 is TGTGCCACCAGCAGAGAAGGTCACTACGAGCAGCACTTC.

The chain employs TRBV27 and TRBJ2-7, with TRBD1 identical over 8 bases. Germline lookup yields CDR1 MNHEY and CDR2 SMNVEV (reference sequence). This CDR3 is 14 amino acids long. With V trimmed by 4 bases and J by 7 bases, 9 bases remained unmatched. In nucleotides, the CDR3 is TGTGCCAGCAGTTCCTGGACAGGGATCCAAGAGCAGTACTTC. This translates into CASSSWTGIQEQYF.

The chain has TRBV18 and TRBJ2-3, with a weak D call TRBD1 (6 bases). Germline values: CDR1 KGHSH, CDR2 LQKENI. The CDR3 sequence is 13 residues long. V was clipped by 5 bases and J by 3 bases, with 9 bases between them. The DNA for the CDR3 is TGTGCCAGCTCATTAGGACAGACAGATACGCAGTATTTT. It specifies CASSLGQTDTQYF.

V and J are TRBV5-4 and TRBJ2-7; 7 nucleotides match TRBD2. The CDR3 has 19 amino acids. Germline values: CDR1 SGHNT, CDR2 YYREEE (reference sequence). V shed 0 bases and J 4 bases; nucleotides not matched to a gene: 19. The chain's CDR3 is CASSLVGGGPEVTGYEQYF. CDR3 DNA: TGTGCCAGCAGCTTGGTGGGGGGGGGACCCGAGGTTACGGGATACGAGCAGTACTTC.